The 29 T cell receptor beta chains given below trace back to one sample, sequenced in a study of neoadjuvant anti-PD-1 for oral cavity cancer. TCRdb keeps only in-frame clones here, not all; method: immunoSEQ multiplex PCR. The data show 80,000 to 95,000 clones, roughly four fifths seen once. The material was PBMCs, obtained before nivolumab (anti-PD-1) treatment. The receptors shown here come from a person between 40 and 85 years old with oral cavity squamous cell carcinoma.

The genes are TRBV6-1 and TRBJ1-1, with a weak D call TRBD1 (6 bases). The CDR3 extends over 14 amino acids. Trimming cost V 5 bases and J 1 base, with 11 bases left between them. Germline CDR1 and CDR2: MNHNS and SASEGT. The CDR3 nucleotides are TGTGCCAGCAGTTGGCAGGGGAGGAACACTGAAGCTTTCTTT. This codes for CASSWQGRNTEAFF.

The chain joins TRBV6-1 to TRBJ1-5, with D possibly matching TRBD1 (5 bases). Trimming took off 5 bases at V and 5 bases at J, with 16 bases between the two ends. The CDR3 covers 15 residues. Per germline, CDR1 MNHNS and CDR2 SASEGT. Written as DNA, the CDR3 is TGTGCCAGCAGTCCGGGACTTTGGCGGGATCAGCCCCAGCATTTT. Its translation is CASSPGLWRDQPQHF.

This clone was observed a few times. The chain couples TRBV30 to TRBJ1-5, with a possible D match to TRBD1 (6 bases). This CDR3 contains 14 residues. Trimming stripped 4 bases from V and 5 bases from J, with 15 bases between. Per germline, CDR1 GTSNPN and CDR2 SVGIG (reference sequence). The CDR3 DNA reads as TGTGCCTGGACTCTAAGAGGGGGGGATCAGCCCCAGCATTTT. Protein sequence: CAWTLRGGDQPQHF.

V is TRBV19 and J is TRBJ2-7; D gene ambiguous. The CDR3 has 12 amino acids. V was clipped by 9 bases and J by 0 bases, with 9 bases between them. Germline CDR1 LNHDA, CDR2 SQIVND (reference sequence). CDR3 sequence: CASGPNSYEQYF. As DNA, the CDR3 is TGTGCCAGCGGACCGAACTCCTACGAGCAGTACTTC. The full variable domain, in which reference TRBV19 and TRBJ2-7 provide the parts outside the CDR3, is DGGITQSPKYLFRKEGQNVTLSCEQNLNHDAMYWYRQDPGQGLRLIYYSQIVNDFQKGDIAEGYSVSREKKESFPLTVTSAQKNPTAFYLCASGPNSYEQYFGPGTRLTVT.

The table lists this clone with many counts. In DNA form, the CDR3 reads TGCGCCAGCAGCTTGCAAGGCGGGTATGGCTACACCTTC. It specifies CASSLQGGYGYTF. The chain is built from TRBV5-1 and TRBJ1-2, with unresolved D. The CDR3 loop spans 13 amino acids. The germline V and J ends were trimmed by 1 base and 5 bases, with 9 bases remaining between them. Germline values: CDR1 SGHRS, CDR2 YFSETQ.

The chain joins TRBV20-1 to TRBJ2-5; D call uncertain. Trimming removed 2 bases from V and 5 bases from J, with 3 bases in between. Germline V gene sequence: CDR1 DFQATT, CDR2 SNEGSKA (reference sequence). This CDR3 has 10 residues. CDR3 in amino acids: CSARYETQYF. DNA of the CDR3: TGCAGTGCTAGATACGAGACCCAGTACTTC.

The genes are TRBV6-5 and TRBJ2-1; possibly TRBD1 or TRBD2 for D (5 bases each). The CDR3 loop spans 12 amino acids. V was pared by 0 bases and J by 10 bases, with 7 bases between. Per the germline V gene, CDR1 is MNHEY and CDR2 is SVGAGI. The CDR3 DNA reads TGTGCCAGCAGTTACTCCGGGGACGAGCAGTTCTTC. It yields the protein CASSYSGDEQFF.

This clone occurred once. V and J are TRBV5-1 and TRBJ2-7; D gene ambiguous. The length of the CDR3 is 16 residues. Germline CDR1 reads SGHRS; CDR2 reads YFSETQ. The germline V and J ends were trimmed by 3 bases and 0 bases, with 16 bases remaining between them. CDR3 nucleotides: TGCGCCAGCAGCTGGACCACGGCGGAGAGCTCCTACGAGCAGTACTTC. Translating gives CASSWTTAESSYEQYF.

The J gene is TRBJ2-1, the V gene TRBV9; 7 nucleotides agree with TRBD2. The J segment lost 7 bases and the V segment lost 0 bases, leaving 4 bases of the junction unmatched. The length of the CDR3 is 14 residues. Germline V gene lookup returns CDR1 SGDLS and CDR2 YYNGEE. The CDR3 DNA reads TGTGCCAGCAGCGTAGCACCAGCGGGGAATGAGCAGTTCTTC. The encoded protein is CASSVAPAGNEQFF.

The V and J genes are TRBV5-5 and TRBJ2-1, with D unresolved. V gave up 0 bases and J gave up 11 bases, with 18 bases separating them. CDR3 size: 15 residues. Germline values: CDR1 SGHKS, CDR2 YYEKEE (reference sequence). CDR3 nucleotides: TGTGCCAGCAGCTTGGGGGTTCGATTGCAGGCCCAGCAGTTCTTC. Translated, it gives CASSLGVRLQAQQFF.

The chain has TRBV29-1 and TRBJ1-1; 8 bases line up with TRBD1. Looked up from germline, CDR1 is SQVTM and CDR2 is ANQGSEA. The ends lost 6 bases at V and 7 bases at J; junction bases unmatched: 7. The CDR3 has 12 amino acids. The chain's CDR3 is CSVRQGWDEAFF. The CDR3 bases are TGCAGCGTCCGACAGGGGTGGGATGAAGCTTTCTTT.

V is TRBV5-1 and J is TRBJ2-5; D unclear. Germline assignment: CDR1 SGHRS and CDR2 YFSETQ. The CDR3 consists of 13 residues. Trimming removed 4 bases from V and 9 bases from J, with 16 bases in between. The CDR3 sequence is CASSPGQAGAQYF. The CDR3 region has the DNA TGCGCCAGCAGCCCTGGTCAGGCTGGGGCCCAGTACTTC.

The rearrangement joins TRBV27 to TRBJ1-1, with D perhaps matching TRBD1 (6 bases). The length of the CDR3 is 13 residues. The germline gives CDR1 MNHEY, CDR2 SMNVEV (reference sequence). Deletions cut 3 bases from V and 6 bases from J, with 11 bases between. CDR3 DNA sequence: TGTGCCAGCAGTTTTTACAGGGAATCTGAAGCTTTCTTT. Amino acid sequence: CASSFYRESEAFF.

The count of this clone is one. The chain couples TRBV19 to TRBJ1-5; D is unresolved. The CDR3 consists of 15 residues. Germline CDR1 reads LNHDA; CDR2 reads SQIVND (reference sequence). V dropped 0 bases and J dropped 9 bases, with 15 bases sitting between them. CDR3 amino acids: CASSIDAGALGPQHF. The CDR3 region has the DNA TGTGCCAGTAGTATAGACGCAGGCGCCCTCGGGCCCCAGCATTTT. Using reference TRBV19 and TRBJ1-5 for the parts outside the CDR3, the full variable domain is DGGITQSPKYLFRKEGQNVTLSCEQNLNHDAMYWYRQDPGQGLRLIYYSQIVNDFQKGDIAEGYSVSREKKESFPLTVTSAQKNPTAFYLCASSIDAGALGPQHFGDGTRLSIL.

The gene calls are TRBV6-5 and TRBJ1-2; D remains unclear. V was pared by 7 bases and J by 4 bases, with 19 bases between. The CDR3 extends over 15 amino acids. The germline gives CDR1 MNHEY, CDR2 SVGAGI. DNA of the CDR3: TGTGCCAGCACCCAGCCGGGAACACCCGGCTATGGCTACACCTTC. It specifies CASTQPGTPGYGYTF.

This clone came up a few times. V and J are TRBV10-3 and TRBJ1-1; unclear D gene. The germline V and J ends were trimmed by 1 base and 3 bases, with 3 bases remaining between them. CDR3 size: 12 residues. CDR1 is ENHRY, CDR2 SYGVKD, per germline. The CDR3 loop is CAISELYTEAFF. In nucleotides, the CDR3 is TGTGCCATCAGTGAGTTGTACACTGAAGCTTTCTTT.

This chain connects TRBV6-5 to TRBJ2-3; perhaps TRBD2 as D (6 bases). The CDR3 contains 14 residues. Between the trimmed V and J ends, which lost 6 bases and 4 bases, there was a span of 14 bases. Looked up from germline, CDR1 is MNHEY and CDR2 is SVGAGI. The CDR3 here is CASRPSVGSDTQYF. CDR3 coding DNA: TGTGCCAGCAGGCCTAGCGTGGGTTCAGATACGCAGTATTTT.

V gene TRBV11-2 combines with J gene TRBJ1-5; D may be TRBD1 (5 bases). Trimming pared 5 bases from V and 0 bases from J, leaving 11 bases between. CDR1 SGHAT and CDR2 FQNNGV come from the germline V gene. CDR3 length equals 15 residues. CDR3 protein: CASSRGTNSNQPQHF. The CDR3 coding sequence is TGTGCCAGCAGCCGCGGGACTAATAGCAATCAGCCCCAGCATTTT.

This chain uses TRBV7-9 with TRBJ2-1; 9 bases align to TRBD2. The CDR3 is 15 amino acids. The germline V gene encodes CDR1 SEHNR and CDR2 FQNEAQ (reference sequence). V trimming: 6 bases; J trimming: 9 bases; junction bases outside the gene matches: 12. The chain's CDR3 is CASSRGGRVFGEQFF. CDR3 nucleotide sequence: TGTGCCAGCAGTAGGGGCGGGAGGGTTTTCGGTGAGCAGTTCTTC.

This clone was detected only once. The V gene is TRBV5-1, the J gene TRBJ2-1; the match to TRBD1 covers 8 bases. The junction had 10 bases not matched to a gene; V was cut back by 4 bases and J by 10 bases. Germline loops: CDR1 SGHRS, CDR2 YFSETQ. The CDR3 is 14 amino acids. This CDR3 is CASSPGTGEREQFF. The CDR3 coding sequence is TGCGCCAGCAGCCCTGGGACAGGCGAACGGGAGCAGTTCTTC.

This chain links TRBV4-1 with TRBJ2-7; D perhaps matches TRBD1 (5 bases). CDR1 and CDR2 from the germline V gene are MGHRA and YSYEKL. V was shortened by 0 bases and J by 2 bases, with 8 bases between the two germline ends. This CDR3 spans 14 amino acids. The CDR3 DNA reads TGCGCCAGCAGCCAAGAAACGGACACCTACGAGCAGTACTTC. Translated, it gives CASSQETDTYEQYF.

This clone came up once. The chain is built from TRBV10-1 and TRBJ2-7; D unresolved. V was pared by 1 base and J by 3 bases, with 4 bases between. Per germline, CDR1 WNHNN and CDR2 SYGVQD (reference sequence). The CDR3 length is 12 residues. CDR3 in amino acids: CASSEYSYEQYF. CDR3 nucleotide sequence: TGCGCCAGCAGTGAGTACAGCTACGAGCAGTACTTC.

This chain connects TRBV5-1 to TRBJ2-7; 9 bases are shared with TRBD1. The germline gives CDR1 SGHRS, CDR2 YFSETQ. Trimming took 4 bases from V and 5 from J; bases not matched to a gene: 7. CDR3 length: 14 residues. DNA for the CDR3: TGCGCCAGCAGCGTATCCGGGACAGGGAACGAGCAGTACTTC. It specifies CASSVSGTGNEQYF. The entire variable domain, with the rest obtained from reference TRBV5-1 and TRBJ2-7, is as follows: KAGVTQTPRYLIKTRGQQVTLSCSPISGHRSVSWYQQTPGQGLQFLFEYFSETQRNKGNFPGRFSGRQFSNSRSEMNVSTLELGDSALYLCASSVSGTGNEQYFGPGTRLTVT.

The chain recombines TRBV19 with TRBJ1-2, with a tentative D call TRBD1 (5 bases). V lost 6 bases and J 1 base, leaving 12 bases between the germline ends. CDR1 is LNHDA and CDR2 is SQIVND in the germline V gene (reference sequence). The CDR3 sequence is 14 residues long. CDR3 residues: CASRPTGLNYGYTF. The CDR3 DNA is TGTGCCAGTAGGCCCACAGGCCTTAACTATGGCTACACCTTC.

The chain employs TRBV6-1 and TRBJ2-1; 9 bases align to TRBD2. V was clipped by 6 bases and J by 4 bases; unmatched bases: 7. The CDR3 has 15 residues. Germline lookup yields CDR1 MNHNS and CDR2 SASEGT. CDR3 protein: CASRRLAGTYNEQFF. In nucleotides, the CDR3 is TGTGCCAGCAGGAGGCTAGCGGGGACTTACAATGAGCAGTTCTTC.

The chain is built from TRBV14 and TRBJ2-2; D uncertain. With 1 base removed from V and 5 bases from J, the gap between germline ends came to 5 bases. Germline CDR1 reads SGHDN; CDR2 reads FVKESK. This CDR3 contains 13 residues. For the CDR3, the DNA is TGTGCCAGCAGCCAAGCACTTACCGGGGAGCTGTTTTTT. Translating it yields CASSQALTGELFF.

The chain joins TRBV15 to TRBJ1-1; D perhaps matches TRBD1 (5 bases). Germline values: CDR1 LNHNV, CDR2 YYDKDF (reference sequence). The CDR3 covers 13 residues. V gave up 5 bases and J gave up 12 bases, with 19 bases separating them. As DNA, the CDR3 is TGTGCCACCAGCCAAGCAGCGCGGACACCGACTTTCTTT. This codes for CATSQAARTPTFF.

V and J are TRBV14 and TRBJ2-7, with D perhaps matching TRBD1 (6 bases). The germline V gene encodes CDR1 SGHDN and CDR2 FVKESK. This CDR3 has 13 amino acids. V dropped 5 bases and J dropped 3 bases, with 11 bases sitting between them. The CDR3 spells CASSNRVIYEQYF. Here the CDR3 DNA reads TGTGCCAGCAGCAACAGGGTTATCTACGAGCAGTACTTC. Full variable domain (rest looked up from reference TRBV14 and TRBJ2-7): EAGVTQFPSHSVIEKGQTVTLRCDPISGHDNLYWYRRVMGKEIKFLLHFVKESKQDESGMPNNRFLAERTGGTYSTLKVQPAELEDSGVYFCASSNRVIYEQYFGPGTRLTVT.

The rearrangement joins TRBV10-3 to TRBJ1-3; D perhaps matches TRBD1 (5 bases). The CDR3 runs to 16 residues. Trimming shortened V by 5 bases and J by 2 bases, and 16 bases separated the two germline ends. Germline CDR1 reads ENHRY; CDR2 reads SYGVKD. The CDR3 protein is CAISSYQQVTGNTIYF. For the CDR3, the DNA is TGTGCCATCAGTTCCTATCAACAGGTCACTGGAAACACCATATATTTT.